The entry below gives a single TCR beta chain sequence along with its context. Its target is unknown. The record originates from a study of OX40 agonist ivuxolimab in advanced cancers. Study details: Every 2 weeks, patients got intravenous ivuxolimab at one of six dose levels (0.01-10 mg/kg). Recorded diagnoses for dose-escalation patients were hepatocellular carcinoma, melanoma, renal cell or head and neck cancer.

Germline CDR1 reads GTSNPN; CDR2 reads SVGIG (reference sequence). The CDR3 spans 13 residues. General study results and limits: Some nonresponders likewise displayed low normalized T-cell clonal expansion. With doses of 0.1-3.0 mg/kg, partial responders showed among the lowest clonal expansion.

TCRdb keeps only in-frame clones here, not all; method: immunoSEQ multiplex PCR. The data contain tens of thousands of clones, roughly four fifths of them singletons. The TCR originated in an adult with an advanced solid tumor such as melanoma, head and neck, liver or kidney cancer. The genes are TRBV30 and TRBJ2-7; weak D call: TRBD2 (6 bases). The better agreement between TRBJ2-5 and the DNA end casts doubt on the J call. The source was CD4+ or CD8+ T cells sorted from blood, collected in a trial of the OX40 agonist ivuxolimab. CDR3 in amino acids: CAWSVYRGETQYF. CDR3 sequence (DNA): TGTGCCTGGAGTGTTTACCGGGGGGAGACCCAGTACTTC.